The present entry profiles one T cell receptor beta chain with its context. This clone was found a few times. No cognate antigen has been identified for it. No much larger clone is present one base from it, and per-base qualities are unavailable. The method was the immunoSEQ multiplex PCR assay. TCRdb retrieved this table from immuneACCESS and kept in-frame rearrangements only. Not all clones are present; in checked studies, unresolved V genes account for under half, and no reason is known for the remainder. This sample has 15,000 to 20,000 clones in its table, and 86% of those were observed once. Roughly 11% of the sample is taken by the ten largest. This entry comes from a study of control samples from healthy donors and cancer patients (dated by TCRdb to about 2020). The junction shows trimming of 1 base on V and 4 bases on J, plus 11 bases between the germline ends. Sequences LNHDA (CDR1) and SQIVND (CDR2) are obtained from the germline V gene (reference sequence). The CDR3 holds 15 amino acids from the cysteine to the phenylalanine. CDR3 DNA is the only sequence kept; it has 45 bases, read in frame from the first base.

Material: PBMCs. The chain couples TRBV19 to TRBJ2-1; TRBD2 is perhaps the D gene, given 5 matching bases. This sequence originates from a woman in her 70s with colorectal cancer. The CDR3 amino acid sequence is: CASSIGGNMYNEQFF. The nucleotide sequence reads TGTGCCAGTAGTATAGGAGGGAACATGTACAATGAGCAGTTCTTC. With the rest looked up from the reference TRBV19 and TRBJ2-1 genes rather than sequenced, the full variable domain is DGGITQSPKYLFRKEGQNVTLSCEQNLNHDAMYWYRQDPGQGLRLIYYSQIVNDFQKGDIAEGYSVSREKKESFPLTVTSAQKNPTAFYLCASSIGGNMYNEQFFGPGTRLTVL.